Below, 30 T cell receptor beta chains from the same sample are listed, as sequenced in a study of T-cell memory formation after mild COVID-19. TCRdb re-called the 5' RACE reads through MiXCR, storing one row per CDR3 protein. The sample lists about 350,000 distinct CDR3 sequences, approximately 27% seen once, with roughly 14% in the top ten. Sequenced input: PBMCs or a T cell subset sorted from them (not recorded which). The receptors were sampled from an adult woman who had mild COVID-19 (a few samples of this study predate the infection). Cell type and time point are not known.

This clonotype was seen more than once but under ten times. The chain couples TRBV4-1 to TRBJ2-2; D not resolved. Trimming cost V 1 base and J 4 bases, with 7 bases left between them. The CDR3 covers 14 residues. Looked up from germline, CDR1 is MGHRA and CDR2 is YSYEKL. This CDR3 reads CASSQAVLTGELFF. In DNA form, the CDR3 reads TGCGCCAGCAGCCAAGCTGTTCTCACCGGGGAGCTGTTTTTT.

This clonotype was counted a few times. The V and J genes are TRBV19 and TRBJ2-5, with D perhaps matching TRBD2 (6 bases). V was trimmed by 3 bases and J by 4 bases, leaving 9 bases between them. Per germline, CDR1 LNHDA and CDR2 SQIVND (reference sequence). The CDR3 has 13 amino acids. CDR3 DNA sequence: TGTGCCAGTAGTATCATGGGACTAGAGACCCAGTACTTC. This sequence encodes CASSIMGLETQYF. The full variable domain, with the rest looked up from reference TRBV19 and TRBJ2-5, is DGGITQSPKYLFRKEGQNVTLSCEQNLNHDAMYWYRQDPGQGLRLIYYSQIVNDFQKGDIAEGYSVSREKKESFPLTVTSAQKNPTAFYLCASSIMGLETQYFGPGTRLLVL.

The chain recombines TRBV3-1 with TRBJ1-1; D is perhaps TRBD1 (6 bases). The CDR3 consists of 14 residues. V was trimmed by 4 bases and J by 8 bases, leaving 17 bases between them. Per the germline V gene, CDR1 is LGHDT and CDR2 is YNNKEL (reference sequence). CDR3 sequence (DNA): TGTGCCAGCAGCCGCATACAGGGCACCTCAGAAGCTTTCTTT. Protein product: CASSRIQGTSEAFF.

The rearrangement joins TRBV7-3 to TRBJ2-1, with TRBD1 matching over 9 bases. V shed 5 bases, J shed 4 bases, and the junction held 6 bases outside the gene matches. The CDR3 spans 15 residues. Germline assignment: CDR1 SGHTA and CDR2 FQGTGA. This CDR3 is CASSMGQGPYNEQFF. The CDR3 coding sequence is TGTGCCAGCAGCATGGGACAGGGCCCATACAATGAGCAGTTCTTC.

This clonotype was counted between two and nine times. The chain links TRBV7-3 to TRBJ2-1; weak D call: TRBD2 (5 bases). V was shortened by 4 bases and J by 9 bases, with 10 bases between the two germline ends. CDR3 size: 12 residues. Germline-derived CDR1 and CDR2 are SGHTA and FQGTGA. The CDR3 nucleotides are TGTGCCAGCAGCTATGCTAGCTCTGAGCAGTTCTTC. Its protein is CASSYASSEQFF.

The chain joins TRBV7-9 to TRBJ2-3; 8 nucleotides line up with TRBD2. The V gene's germline CDR1 is SEHNR and CDR2 FQNEAQ (reference sequence). This CDR3 contains 17 residues. J was trimmed by 1 base and V by 5 bases; bases with no gene match: 11. CDR3 sequence (DNA): TGTGCCAGCAGCACCACTTCTAGCGGGTACCGCACAGATACGCAGTATTTT. This gives the protein CASSTTSSGYRTDTQYF.

This chain uses TRBV5-4 with TRBJ2-3; 10 bases match TRBD2. Germline V gives CDR1 SGHNT, CDR2 YYREEE (reference sequence). The CDR3 spans 16 residues. J gave up 2 bases and V 5 bases, and 8 bases lay outside the gene matches. The CDR3 nucleotides are TGTGCCAGCAGTAGCAGAAGCGGGAGGGCCACAGATACGCAGTATTTT. Translated, it gives CASSSRSGRATDTQYF.

J is TRBJ1-2 and V is TRBV29-1; 8 bases align to TRBD1. The CDR3 consists of 19 residues. The V segment lost 6 bases and the J segment 1 base; nucleotides outside the gene matches: 22. The germline gives CDR1 SQVTM, CDR2 ANQGSEA. Written as DNA, the CDR3 is TGCAGCGTCCCAAAATATTACCGGGACAGGCGTTGGGATAACTATGGCTACACCTTC. This codes for CSVPKYYRDRRWDNYGYTF.

This chain joins TRBV12-3 or TRBV12-4 and TRBJ1-2; the D gene is possibly TRBD1 (5 bases). CDR3 length: 13 residues. The V gene lost 4 bases and the J gene lost 4 bases, with 10 bases spanning the gap. CDR3 coding DNA: TGTGCCAGCAGTTGGGCCGACAGCTATGGCTACACCTTC. Translated: CASSWADSYGYTF.

This clonotype was counted a few times. The rearrangement links TRBV5-1 to TRBJ1-1, with 7 nucleotides matching TRBD1. The CDR3 is 15 residues long. Per germline, CDR1 SGHRS and CDR2 YFSETQ. The junction had 7 bases not matched to a gene; V was cut back by 5 bases and J by 0 bases. The chain's CDR3 is CASRGQQGLNTEAFF. The CDR3 DNA follows: TGCGCCAGCAGGGGCCAACAGGGGCTGAACACTGAAGCTTTCTTT.

The J gene is TRBJ2-2, the V gene TRBV4-2; D is perhaps TRBD2 (6 bases). The CDR3 sequence is 17 residues long. The V and J ends lost 3 bases and 8 bases respectively, with 22 bases between them. Germline-derived CDR1 and CDR2 are LGHNA and YNFKEQ. The CDR3 DNA follows: TGTGCCAGCAGCCACCCTGGGGACTTCGAGAGTTGGGGGGAGCTGTTTTTT. It codes for CASSHPGDFESWGELFF.

This clonotype was seen a handful of times. This chain links TRBV9 with TRBJ2-1, with D possibly TRBD2 on 6 matching bases. Germline loops: CDR1 SGDLS, CDR2 YYNGEE. The V gene lost 0 bases and the J gene lost 3 bases, with 10 bases spanning the gap. The CDR3 has 15 amino acids. The CDR3 DNA follows: TGTGCCAGCAGCGTAGACGGGAGCGTCTACAATGAGCAGTTCTTC. Translating gives CASSVDGSVYNEQFF.

The chain uses TRBV20-1 and TRBJ2-1, with D possibly matching TRBD2 (6 bases). The V gene's germline CDR1 is DFQATT and CDR2 SNEGSKA (reference sequence). Trimming pared 1 base from V and 5 bases from J, leaving 15 bases between. CDR3 length: 15 amino acids. CDR3 protein: CSARGDLRGNNEQFF. The CDR3 nucleotides read TGCAGTGCTAGAGGGGACTTAAGGGGAAACAATGAGCAGTTCTTC.

This clonotype has more than one count but fewer than ten. The chain is built from TRBV7-6 and TRBJ2-1; 9 positions agree with TRBD2. The CDR3 consists of 15 residues. J was trimmed by 6 bases and V by 0 bases; bases with no gene match: 3. Germline V CDR1 and CDR2: SGHVS, FNYEAQ. The CDR3 nucleotides read TGTGCCAGCAGCTTAGCAGCGGGGGGACCCAATGAGCAGTTCTTC. Residues: CASSLAAGGPNEQFF.

The rearrangement joins TRBV4-1 to TRBJ2-7, with TRBD1 identical over 9 bases. The CDR3 is made up of 15 amino acids. V gave up 2 bases and J gave up 4 bases; unmatched junction bases: 6. Germline values: CDR1 MGHRA, CDR2 YSYEKL. The DNA for the CDR3 is TGCGCCAGCAGCCAACCCGGGACAGGGATTTACGAGCAGTACTTC. Its translation is CASSQPGTGIYEQYF.

This clonotype was seen a few times. This chain connects TRBV18 to TRBJ2-7; 7 nucleotides agree with TRBD1. Germline CDR1 and CDR2: KGHSH and LQKENI. CDR3 length: 14 residues. V gave up 4 bases and J gave up 5 bases; unmatched junction bases: 8. Here the CDR3 reads CASSRTTGLDEQYF. The CDR3 bases are TGTGCCAGCTCACGCACGACAGGGCTCGACGAGCAGTACTTC.

This clonotype turned up a few times. The chain joins TRBV12-3 or TRBV12-4 to TRBJ1-2; no reliable D call. The V and J ends lost 0 bases and 8 bases respectively, with 13 bases between them. This CDR3 has 14 amino acids. CDR3 sequence reads: CASSLAWELVGYTF. Written as DNA, the CDR3 is TGTGCCAGCAGTTTAGCCTGGGAATTGGTAGGCTACACCTTC.

This chain uses TRBV20-1 with TRBJ1-2, with D uncertain. Trimming cost V 0 bases and J 0 bases, with 8 bases left between them. Germline assignment: CDR1 DFQATT and CDR2 SNEGSKA (reference sequence). The CDR3 consists of 14 residues. The CDR3, as DNA: TGCAGTGCTAGAGAGGCGGGAACTAACTATGGCTACACCTTC. This sequence encodes CSAREAGTNYGYTF.

This clonotype came up many times. This rearrangement joins TRBV19 to TRBJ1-1; D may be TRBD1 (5 bases). The V and J ends lost 1 base and 0 bases respectively, with 6 bases between them. Germline V gives CDR1 LNHDA, CDR2 SQIVND (reference sequence). CDR3 length: 14 amino acids. The CDR3 protein is CASSIGGMNTEAFF. CDR3 bases: TGTGCCAGTAGTATAGGGGGGATGAACACTGAAGCTTTCTTT.

This chain uses TRBV18 with TRBJ1-3; the D is unclear. Trimming took 1 base from V and 4 from J, leaving 14 bases between them. The V gene's germline CDR1 is KGHSH and CDR2 LQKENI. The CDR3 sequence is 16 residues long. The CDR3 coding sequence is TGTGCCAGCTCACCACAAGCCAAAGGAGGAGGAAACACCATATATTTT. Translating gives CASSPQAKGGGNTIYF.

This clonotype was seen more than once but under ten times. The CDR3 loop is CASSQIRTAYSNQPQHF. Here the CDR3 DNA reads TGTGCCAGCAGTCAAATCCGGACGGCTTATAGCAATCAGCCCCAGCATTTT. The chain couples TRBV12-3 or TRBV12-4 to TRBJ1-5; D is undetermined. There are 17 residues in the CDR3. Trimming took off 5 bases at V and 0 bases at J, with 17 bases between the two ends.

The chain uses TRBV2 and TRBJ2-2, with 8 bases identical to TRBD1. This CDR3 region has 20 residues. Germline V gives CDR1 SNHLY, CDR2 FYNNEI. Losses at the gene ends were 6 bases for V and 1 base for J; bases not matched to a gene: 19. The DNA for the CDR3 is TGTGCCAGCAGCATACCTTCACTAATGACAGGGGCGGGGAACACCGGGGAGCTGTTTTTT. Translated: CASSIPSLMTGAGNTGELFF.

This chain links TRBV20-1 with TRBJ2-1; TRBD2 matches at 13 bases. Per the germline V gene, CDR1 is DFQATT and CDR2 is SNEGSKA (reference sequence). This CDR3 has 15 residues. Trimming cost V 3 bases and J 3 bases; bases outside gene matches: 2. CDR3 region: CSARRTSGGYNEQFF. Written as DNA, the CDR3 is TGCAGTGCTAGGCGGACTAGCGGGGGCTACAATGAGCAGTTCTTC.

There are a few counts of this clonotype. The chain couples TRBV19 to TRBJ1-1; 9 bases line up with TRBD1. Germline V gene sequence: CDR1 LNHDA, CDR2 SQIVND (reference sequence). The CDR3 sequence is 18 residues long. J lost 2 bases, V lost 5 bases, and 15 bases had no gene match. The CDR3 reads CASSPLGRGQGGNTEAFF. The CDR3 bases are TGTGCCAGTAGTCCCCTAGGCCGGGGACAGGGCGGAAACACTGAAGCTTTCTTT.

The rearrangement links TRBV14 to TRBJ2-7; 9 positions match TRBD1. This CDR3 spans 16 amino acids. The trim removed 2 bases at V and 4 bases at J, leaving 9 bases unmatched. Germline values: CDR1 SGHDN, CDR2 FVKESK. Here the CDR3 DNA reads TGTGCCAGCAGCCAAATCGTGGGGACAGGGTCTTACGAGCAGTACTTC. This sequence encodes CASSQIVGTGSYEQYF.

This clonotype occurred once. The J gene is TRBJ1-6, the V gene TRBV3-1; D is ambiguous. V was pared by 1 base and J by 6 bases, with 7 bases between. Germline values: CDR1 LGHDT, CDR2 YNNKEL (reference sequence). The CDR3 sequence is 14 residues long. CDR3 region: CASSQVWGNSPLHF. CDR3 bases: TGTGCCAGCAGCCAAGTTTGGGGTAATTCACCCCTCCACTTT.

There are many counts of this clonotype. The chain recombines TRBV7-9 with TRBJ2-1; TRBD2 matches at 7 bases. Trimming removed 5 bases from V and 4 bases from J; junction bases left unmatched: 8. The CDR3 contains 15 residues. The germline V gene encodes CDR1 SEHNR and CDR2 FQNEAQ (reference sequence). The CDR3 nucleotides read TGTGCCAGCAGCCGCACGGGCGGGAGTTACAATGAGCAGTTCTTC. Residues: CASSRTGGSYNEQFF.

This clonotype has just a few counts. The V call is TRBV12-3 or TRBV12-4, the J call TRBJ2-4; a possible D gene is TRBD2 (5 bases). V was pared by 10 bases and J by 2 bases, with 12 bases between. The CDR3 length is 13 residues. CDR3 sequence reads: CATRGFSKNIQYF. The CDR3 DNA sequence: TGTGCCACCCGAGGGTTTTCCAAAAACATTCAGTACTTC.

In nucleotides, the CDR3 is TGCGCCAGCAGCCAAATCTTCCGGGACGATAATGAAGCTTTCTTT. It encodes CASSQIFRDDNEAFF. The chain couples TRBV5-1 to TRBJ1-1, with a weak D call TRBD1 (5 bases). This CDR3 region has 15 residues. Trimming stripped 4 bases from V and 7 bases from J, with 20 bases between. The germline V gene has CDR1 SGHRS and CDR2 YFSETQ.

This clonotype showed up just a few times. CDR3 bases: TGTGCCAGCAGATTAAACAGGGTGAACACTGAAGCTTTCTTT. It codes for CASRLNRVNTEAFF. The genes are TRBV7-2 and TRBJ1-1, with D perhaps matching TRBD1 (6 bases). The CDR3 runs 14 residues. Trimming left V 6 bases short and J 0 bases short, with 11 bases between. Looked up from germline, CDR1 is SGHTA and CDR2 is FQGNSA.